This T cell receptor (beta chain) was observed in a study of blood T cell repertoires in COVID-19. About the research overall: Acute-phase and convalescent COVID-19 samples originated in the United States, Italy and Spain.

The CDR3 has 13 residues. Trimming left V 7 bases short and J 3 bases short, with 10 bases between. CDR1 is LNHDA and CDR2 is SQIVND in the germline V gene (reference sequence). Original handling: The authors estimated nucleated cell counts from reference gene primer amplification. Sequencing used immunoSEQ multiplex PCR; TCRdb keeps in-frame clones, though not all of them. V, J and clone size reflect that table, while D and trimming were determined from the DNA. Among roughly 500,000 clones listed, over 75% were seen once. The chain employs TRBV19 and TRBJ1-3; D is undetermined. The receptor was derived from a human donor in a cohort sampled during active COVID-19. The specimen sequenced was peripheral blood. The CDR3 DNA follows: TGTGCCAGTATGGAGACCTATGGAAACACCATATATTTT. Translating gives CASMETYGNTIYF.